This T cell receptor beta chain came from a study of T cells after yellow fever vaccination. This clonotype was seen repeatedly, ten times or more. The antigen is undetermined. A 5'RACE template-switching step, the method used to make TCR cDNA, added a universal primer site and UMIs. TCRdb passed the 5' RACE reads through MiXCR, listing each CDR3 protein once. The sample comprises hundreds of thousands of distinct CDR3 sequences, roughly a sixth of which are singletons, and about a sixth rests with the top ten. Per the germline V gene, CDR1 is SGHTA and CDR2 is FQGTGA. This CDR3 spans 14 amino acids. The V end was cut by 8 bases, the J end by 1 base, with 12 bases between. Study-wide results and limits: Post-booster repertoires again held most primary-vaccination clones (about 95% CD4, about 90% CD8).

This chain uses TRBV7-3 with TRBJ2-1; tentative D call: TRBD1 (7 bases). The clonotype was recovered from a man between 18 and 29 years old who received the YFV17D yellow fever vaccine. The sample in question was PBMCs, obtained before the yellow fever booster vaccination. CDR3 amino acids: CASSAGGSYNEQFF. CDR3 bases: TGTGCCAGCTCCGCAGGGGGGTCCTACAATGAGCAGTTCTTC.